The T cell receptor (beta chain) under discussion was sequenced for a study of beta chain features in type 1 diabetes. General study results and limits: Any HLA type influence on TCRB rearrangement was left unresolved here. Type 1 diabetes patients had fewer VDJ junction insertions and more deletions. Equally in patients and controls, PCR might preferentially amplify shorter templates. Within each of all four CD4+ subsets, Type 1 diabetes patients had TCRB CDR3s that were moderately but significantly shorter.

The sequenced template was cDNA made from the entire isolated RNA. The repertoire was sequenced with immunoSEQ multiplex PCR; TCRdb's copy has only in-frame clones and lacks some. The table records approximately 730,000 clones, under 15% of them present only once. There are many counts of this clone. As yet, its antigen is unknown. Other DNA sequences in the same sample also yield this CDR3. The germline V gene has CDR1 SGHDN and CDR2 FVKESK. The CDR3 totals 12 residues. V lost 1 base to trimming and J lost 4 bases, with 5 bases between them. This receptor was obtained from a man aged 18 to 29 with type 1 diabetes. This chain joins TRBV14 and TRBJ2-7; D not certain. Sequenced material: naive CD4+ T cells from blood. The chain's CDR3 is CASSQARYEQYF. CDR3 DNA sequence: TGTGCCAGCAGCCAAGCGAGATACGAGCAGTACTTC.